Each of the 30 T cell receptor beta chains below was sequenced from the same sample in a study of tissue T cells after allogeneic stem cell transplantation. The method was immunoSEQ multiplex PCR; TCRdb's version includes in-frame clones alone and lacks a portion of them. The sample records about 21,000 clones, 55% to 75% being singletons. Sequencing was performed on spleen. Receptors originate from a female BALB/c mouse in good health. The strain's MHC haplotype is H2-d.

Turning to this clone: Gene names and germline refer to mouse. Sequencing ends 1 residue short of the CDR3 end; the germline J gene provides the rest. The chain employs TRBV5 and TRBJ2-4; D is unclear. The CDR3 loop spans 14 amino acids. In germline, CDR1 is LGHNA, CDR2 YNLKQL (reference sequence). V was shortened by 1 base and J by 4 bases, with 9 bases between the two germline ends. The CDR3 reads CASSQGRKENTLYF. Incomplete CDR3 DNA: TGTGCCAGCAGCCAAGGACGGAAAGAAAACACCTTGTAC.

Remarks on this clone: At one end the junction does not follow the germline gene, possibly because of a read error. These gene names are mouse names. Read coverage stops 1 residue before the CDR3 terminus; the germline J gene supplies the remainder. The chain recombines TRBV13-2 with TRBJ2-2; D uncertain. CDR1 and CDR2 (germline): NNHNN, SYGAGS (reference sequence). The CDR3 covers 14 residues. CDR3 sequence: CASSEGRVTGQLYF. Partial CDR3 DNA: TGTGCCAGCAGTGAAGGGAGGGTCACCGGGCAGCTCTAC.

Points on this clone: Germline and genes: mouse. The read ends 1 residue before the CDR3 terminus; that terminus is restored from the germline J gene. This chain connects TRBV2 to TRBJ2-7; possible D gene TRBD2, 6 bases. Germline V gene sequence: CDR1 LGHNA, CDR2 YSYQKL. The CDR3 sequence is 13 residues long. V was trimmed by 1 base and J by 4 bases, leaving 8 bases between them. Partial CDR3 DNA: TGTGCCAGCAGCCAAGGACTGGTTTATGAACAGTAC. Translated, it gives CASSQGLVYEQY. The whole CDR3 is CASSQGLVYEQYF.

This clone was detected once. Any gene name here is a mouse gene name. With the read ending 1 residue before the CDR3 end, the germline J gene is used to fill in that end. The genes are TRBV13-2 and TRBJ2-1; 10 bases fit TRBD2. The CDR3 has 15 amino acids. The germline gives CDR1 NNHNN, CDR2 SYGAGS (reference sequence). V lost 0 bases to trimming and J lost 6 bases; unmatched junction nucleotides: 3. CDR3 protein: CASGDALGGLAEQFF. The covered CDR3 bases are TGTGCCAGCGGTGATGCGCTGGGGGGGCTTGCTGAGCAGTTC.

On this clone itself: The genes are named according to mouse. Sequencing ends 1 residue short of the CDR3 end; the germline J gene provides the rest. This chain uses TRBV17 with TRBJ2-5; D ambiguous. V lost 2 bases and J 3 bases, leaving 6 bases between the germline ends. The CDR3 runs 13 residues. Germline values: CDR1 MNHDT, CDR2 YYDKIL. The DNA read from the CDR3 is TGTGCTAGCAGTAGACGACATCAAGACACCCAGTAC. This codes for CASSRRHQDTQY. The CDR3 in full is CASSRRHQDTQYF.

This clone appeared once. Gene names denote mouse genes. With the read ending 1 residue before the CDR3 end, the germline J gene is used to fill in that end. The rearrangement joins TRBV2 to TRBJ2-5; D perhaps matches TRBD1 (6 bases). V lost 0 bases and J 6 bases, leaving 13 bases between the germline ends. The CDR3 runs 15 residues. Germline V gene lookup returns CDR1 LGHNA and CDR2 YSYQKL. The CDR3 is CASSQEGGGGDTQYF. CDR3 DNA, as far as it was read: TGTGCCAGCAGCCAAGAAGGGGGAGGAGGGGACACCCAGTAC.

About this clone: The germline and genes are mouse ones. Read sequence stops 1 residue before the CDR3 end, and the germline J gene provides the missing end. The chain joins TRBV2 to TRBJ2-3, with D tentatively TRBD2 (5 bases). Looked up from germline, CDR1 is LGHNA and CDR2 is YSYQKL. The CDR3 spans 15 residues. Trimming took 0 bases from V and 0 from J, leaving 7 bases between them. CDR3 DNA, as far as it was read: TGTGCCAGCAGCCAAGAATGGGGTAGTGCAGAAACGCTGTAT. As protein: CASSQEWGSAETLY. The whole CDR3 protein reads CASSQEWGSAETLYF.

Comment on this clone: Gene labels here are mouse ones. CDR3 DNA, as far as it was read: TGTGCCAGCAGCCAAGATAGGGGGGGTGAACAGTAC. Translation gives CASSQDRGGEQY. The full CDR3 protein reads CASSQDRGGEQYF. This chain uses TRBV5 with TRBJ2-7, with D tentatively TRBD2 (7 bases). Sequencing ends 1 residue short of the CDR3 end; the germline J gene provides the rest. Germline lookup yields CDR1 LGHNA and CDR2 YNLKQL (reference sequence). Trimming pared 0 bases from V and 6 bases from J, leaving 9 bases between. This CDR3 is built from 13 residues.

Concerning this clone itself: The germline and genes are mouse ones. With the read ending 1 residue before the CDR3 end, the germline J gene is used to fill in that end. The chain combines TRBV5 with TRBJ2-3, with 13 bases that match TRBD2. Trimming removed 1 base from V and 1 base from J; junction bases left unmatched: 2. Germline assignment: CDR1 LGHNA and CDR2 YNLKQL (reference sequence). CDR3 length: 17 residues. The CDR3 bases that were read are TGTGCCAGCAGCCAAGGGACTGGGGGGGCGGGTGCAGAAACGCTGTAT. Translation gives CASSQGTGGAGAETLY. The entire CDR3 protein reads CASSQGTGGAGAETLYF.

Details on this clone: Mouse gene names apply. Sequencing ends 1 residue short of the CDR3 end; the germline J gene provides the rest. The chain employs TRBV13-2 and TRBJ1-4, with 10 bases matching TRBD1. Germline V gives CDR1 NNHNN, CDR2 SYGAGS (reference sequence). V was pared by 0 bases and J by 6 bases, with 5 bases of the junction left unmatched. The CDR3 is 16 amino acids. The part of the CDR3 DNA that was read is TGTGCCAGCGGTGATGCTAGGGGACAGGGGTACGAAAGATTATTT. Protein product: CASGDARGQGYERLF. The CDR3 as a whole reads CASGDARGQGYERLFF.

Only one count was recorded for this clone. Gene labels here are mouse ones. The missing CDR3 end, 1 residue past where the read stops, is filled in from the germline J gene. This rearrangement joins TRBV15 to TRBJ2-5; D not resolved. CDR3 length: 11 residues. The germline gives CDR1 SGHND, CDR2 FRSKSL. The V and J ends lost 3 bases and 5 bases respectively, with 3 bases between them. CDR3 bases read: TGTGCCAGCAGTTTCGGAGACACCCAGTAC. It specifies CASSFGDTQY. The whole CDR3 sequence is CASSFGDTQYF. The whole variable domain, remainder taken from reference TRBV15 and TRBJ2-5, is DAGVTQTPRHEVAEKGQTIILKCEPVSGHNDLFWYRQTKIQGLELLSYFRSKSLMEDGGAFKDRFKAEMLNSSFSTLKIQPTEPKDSAVYLCASSFGDTQYFGPGTRLLVL.

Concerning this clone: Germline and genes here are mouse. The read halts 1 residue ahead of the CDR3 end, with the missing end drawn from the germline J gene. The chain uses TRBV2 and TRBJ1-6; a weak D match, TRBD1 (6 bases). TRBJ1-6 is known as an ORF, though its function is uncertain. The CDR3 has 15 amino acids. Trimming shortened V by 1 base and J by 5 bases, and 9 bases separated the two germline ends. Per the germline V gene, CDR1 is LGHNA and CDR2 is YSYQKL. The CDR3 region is CASSQAGTNNSPLYF. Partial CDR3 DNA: TGTGCCAGCAGCCAAGCAGGGACAAATAATTCGCCCCTCTAC.

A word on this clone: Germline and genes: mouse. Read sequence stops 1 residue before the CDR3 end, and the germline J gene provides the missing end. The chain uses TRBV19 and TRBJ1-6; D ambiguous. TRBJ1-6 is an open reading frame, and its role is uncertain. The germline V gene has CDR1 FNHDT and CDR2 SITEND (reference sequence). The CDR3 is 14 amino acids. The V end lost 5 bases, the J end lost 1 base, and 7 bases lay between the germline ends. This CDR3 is CASRLTSYNSPLYF. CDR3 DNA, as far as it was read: TGTGCCAGCAGGTTGACATCCTATAATTCGCCCCTCTAC.

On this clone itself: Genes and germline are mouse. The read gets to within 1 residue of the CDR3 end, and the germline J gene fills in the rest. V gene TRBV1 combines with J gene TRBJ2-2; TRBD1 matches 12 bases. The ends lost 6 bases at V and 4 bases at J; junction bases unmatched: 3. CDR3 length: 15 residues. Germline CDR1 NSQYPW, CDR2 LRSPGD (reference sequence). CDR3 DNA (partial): TGCACCTGCAGCGGGACAGGGGGCGTCACCGGGCAGCTCTAC. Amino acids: CTCSGTGGVTGQLY. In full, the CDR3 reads CTCSGTGGVTGQLYF.

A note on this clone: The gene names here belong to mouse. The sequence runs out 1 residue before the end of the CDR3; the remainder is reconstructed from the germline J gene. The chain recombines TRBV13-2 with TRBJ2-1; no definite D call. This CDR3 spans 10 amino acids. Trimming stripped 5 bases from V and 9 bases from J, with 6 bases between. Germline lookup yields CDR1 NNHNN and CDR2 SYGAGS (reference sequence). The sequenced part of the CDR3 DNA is TGTGCCAGCGGGGACGGTGAGCAGTTC. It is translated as CASGDGEQF. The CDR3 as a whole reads CASGDGEQFF.

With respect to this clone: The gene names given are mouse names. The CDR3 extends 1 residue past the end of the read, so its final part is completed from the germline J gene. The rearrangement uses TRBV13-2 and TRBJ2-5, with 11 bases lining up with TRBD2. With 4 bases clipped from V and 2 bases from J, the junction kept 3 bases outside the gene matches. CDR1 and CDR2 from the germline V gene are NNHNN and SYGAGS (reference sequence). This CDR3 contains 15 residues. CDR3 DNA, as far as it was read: TGTGCCAGCGGTCGGGACTGGGGGCGCCAAGACACCCAGTAC. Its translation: CASGRDWGRQDTQY. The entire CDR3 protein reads CASGRDWGRQDTQYF.

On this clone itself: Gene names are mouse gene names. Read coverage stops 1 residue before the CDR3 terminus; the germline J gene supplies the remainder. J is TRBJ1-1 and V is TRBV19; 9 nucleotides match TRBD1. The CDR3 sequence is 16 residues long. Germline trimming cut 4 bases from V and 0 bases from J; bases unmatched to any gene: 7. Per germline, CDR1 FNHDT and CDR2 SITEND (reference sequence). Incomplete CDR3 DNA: TGTGCCAGCAGTCCCGGGACAGGGCCGACAAACACAGAAGTCTTC. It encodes CASSPGTGPTNTEVF. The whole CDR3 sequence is CASSPGTGPTNTEVFF.

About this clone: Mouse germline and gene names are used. The covered CDR3 bases are TGTGCCAGCAGTGGGGACTGGGAGAGTCAAAACACCTTGTAC. Its protein is CASSGDWESQNTLY. The full CDR3 is CASSGDWESQNTLYF. The chain is built from TRBV13-3 and TRBJ2-4, with 9 bases aligning to TRBD2. The read is 1 residue too short to cover the CDR3 end, so that end is filled in from the germline J gene. The CDR3 length is 15 residues. Trimming took 3 bases from V and 0 from J; bases not matched to a gene: 2. CDR1 and CDR2 (germline): NNHDY, SYVADS.

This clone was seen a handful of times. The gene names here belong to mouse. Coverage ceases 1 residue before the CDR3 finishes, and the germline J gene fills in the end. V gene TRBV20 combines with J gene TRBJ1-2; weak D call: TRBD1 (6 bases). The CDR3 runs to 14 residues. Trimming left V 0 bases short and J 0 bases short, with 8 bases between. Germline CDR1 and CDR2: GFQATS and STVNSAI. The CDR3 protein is CGAREGTSNSDYTF. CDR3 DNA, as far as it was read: TGTGGTGCTAGGGAAGGGACATCAAACTCCGACTACACC.

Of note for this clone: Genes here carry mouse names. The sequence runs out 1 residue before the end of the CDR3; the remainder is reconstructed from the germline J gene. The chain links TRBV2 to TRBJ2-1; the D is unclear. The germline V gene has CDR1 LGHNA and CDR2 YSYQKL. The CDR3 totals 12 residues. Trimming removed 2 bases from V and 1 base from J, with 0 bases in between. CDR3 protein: CASSQNYAEQFF. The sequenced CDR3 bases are TGTGCCAGCAGCCAAAACTATGCTGAGCAGTTC.

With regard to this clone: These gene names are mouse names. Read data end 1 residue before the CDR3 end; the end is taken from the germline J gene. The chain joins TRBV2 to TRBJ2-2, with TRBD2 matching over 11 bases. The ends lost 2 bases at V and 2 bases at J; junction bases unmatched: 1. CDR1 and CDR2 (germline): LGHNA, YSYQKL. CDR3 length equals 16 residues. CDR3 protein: CASSQTGGANTGQLYF. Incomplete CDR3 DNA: TGTGCCAGCAGCCAAACTGGGGGGGCGAACACCGGGCAGCTCTAC.

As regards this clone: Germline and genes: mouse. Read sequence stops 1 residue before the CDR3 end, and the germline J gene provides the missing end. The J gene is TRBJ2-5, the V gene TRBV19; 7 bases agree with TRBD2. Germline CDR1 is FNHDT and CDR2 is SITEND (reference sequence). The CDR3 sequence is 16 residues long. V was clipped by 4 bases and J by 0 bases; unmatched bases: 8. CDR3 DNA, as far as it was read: TGTGCCAGCAGTCCCTCTGGGGGATTTAACCAAGACACCCAGTAC. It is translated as CASSPSGGFNQDTQY. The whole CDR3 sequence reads CASSPSGGFNQDTQYF.

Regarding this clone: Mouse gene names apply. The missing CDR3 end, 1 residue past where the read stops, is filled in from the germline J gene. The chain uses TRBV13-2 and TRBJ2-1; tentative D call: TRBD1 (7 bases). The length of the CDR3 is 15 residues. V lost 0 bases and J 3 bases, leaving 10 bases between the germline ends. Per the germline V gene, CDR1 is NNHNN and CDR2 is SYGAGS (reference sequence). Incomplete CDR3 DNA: TGTGCCAGCGGTGATGCGAGGGGGCGCTATGCTGAGCAGTTC. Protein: CASGDARGRYAEQF. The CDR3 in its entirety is CASGDARGRYAEQFF.

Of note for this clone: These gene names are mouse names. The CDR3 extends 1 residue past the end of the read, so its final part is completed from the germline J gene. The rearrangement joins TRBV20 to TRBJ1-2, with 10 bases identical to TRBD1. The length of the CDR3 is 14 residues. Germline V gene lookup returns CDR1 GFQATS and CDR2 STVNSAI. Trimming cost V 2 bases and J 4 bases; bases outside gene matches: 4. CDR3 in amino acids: CGARRDRGTSDYTF. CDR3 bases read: TGTGGTGCTAGGAGGGACAGGGGAACCTCCGACTACACC.

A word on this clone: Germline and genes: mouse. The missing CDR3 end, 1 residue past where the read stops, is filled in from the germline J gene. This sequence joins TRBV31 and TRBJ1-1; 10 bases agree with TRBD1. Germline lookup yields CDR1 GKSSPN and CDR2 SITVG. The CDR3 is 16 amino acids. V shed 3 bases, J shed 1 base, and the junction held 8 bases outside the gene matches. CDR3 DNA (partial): TGTGCCTGGAGCCAAGACAGGGGGCCGGGAAACACAGAAGTCTTC. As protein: CAWSQDRGPGNTEVF. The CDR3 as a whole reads CAWSQDRGPGNTEVFF.

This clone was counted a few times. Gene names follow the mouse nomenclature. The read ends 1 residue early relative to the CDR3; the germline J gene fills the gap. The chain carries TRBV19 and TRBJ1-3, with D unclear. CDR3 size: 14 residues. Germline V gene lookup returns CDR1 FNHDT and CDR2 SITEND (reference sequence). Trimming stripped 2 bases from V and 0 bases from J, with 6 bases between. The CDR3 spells CASSIFYSGNTLYF. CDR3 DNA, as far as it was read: TGTGCCAGCAGTATTTTTTATTCTGGAAATACGCTCTAT.

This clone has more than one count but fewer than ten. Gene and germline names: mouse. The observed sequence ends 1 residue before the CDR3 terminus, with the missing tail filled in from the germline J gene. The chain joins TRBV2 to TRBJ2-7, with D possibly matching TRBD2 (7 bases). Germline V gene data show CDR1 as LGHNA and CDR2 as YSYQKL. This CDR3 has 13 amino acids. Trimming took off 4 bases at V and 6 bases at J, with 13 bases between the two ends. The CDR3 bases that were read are TGTGCCAGCAGCCCCTGGGGGCGCATTGAACAGTAC. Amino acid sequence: CASSPWGRIEQY. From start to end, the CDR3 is CASSPWGRIEQYF.

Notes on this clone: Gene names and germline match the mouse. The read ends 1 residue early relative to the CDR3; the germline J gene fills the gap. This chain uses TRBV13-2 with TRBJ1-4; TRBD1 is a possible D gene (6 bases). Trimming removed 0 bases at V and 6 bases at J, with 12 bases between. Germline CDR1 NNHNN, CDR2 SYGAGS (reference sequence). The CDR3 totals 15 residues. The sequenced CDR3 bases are TGTGCCAGCGGTGATGCGGGGACATCCCACGAAAGATTATTT. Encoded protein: CASGDAGTSHERLF. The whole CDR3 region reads CASGDAGTSHERLFF.

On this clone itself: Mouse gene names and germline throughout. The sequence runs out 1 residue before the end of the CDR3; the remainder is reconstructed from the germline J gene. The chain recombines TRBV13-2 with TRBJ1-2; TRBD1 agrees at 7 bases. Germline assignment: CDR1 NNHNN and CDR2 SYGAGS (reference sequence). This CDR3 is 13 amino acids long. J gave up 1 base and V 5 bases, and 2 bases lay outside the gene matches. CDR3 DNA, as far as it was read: TGTGCCAGCGGGCGGGACAGAAACTCCGACTACACC. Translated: CASGRDRNSDYT. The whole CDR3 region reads CASGRDRNSDYTF.

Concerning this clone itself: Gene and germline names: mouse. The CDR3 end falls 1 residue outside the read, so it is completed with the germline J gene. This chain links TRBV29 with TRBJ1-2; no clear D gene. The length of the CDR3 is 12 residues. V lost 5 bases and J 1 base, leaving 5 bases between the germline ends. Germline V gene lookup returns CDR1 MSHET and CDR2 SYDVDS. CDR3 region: CASSGRNSDYTF. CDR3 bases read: TGTGCTAGCAGTGGAAGAAACTCCGACTACACC.